The source of this T cell receptor (beta chain) is a study of control samples from healthy donors and cancer patients. In this sample, this clone turned up once. V shed 5 bases and J 9 bases; nucleotides not matched to a gene: 12. From germline, CDR1 is MDHEN and CDR2 SYDVKM. The CDR3 extends over 14 amino acids. The repertoire was sequenced with immunoSEQ multiplex PCR; TCRdb's copy has only in-frame clones and lacks some. The sample yields about 140,000 clones, just under 95% seen once. The receptor comes from a man younger than 45 in good health. This rearrangement joins TRBV28 to TRBJ1-2, with 7 bases that match TRBD1. Input material: blood. CDR3 in DNA: TGTGCCAGCAGTCGTTCGGGGGCAGGGGGTAGCTACACCTTC. Encoded protein: CASSRSGAGGSYTF.